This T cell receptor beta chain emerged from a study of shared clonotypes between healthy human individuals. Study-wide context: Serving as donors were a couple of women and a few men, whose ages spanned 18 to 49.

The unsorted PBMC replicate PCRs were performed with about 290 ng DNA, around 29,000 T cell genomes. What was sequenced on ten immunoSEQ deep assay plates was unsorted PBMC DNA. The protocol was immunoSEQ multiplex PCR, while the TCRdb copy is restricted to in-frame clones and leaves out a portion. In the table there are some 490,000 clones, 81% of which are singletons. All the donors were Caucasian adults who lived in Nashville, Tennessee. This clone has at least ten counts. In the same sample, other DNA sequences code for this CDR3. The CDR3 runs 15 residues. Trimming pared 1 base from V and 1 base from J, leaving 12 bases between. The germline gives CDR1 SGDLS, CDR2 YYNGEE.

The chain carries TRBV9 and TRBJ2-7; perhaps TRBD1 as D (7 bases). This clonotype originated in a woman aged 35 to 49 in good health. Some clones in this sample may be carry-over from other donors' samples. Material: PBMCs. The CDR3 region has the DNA TGTGCCAGCAGCGTAACAGGGGACTTATCCTACGAGCAGTACTTC. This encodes CASSVTGDLSYEQYF.